This T cell receptor beta chain was found in a study of blood T cell repertoires in COVID-19. Study at large: Acute and convalescent COVID-19 specimens originated in the United States, Italy and Spain. PBMCs, B-cell-depleted T cells, or T cells were the source of the cDNA or gDNA that made up the material.

This clone was picked up a small number of times. The germline CDR1 and CDR2 sequences are MNHEY and SVGAGI. V lost 7 bases, J lost 4 bases, and 8 bases stayed unmatched. The CDR3 is 14 amino acids. Per the authors' pipeline: Estimation of nucleated cell counts was performed using reference gene primer amplification. The repertoire was sequenced with immunoSEQ multiplex PCR; TCRdb's copy has only in-frame clones and lacks some. V, J and clone size are taken as reported in that table, and D and trimming were inferred from the DNA itself. The sample carries fewer than 200,000 clones, approximately 88% recorded once.

This receptor was taken from a woman aged 80 or older with active or convalescent COVID-19. Sequencing used peripheral blood. V usage is TRBV6-5 and J usage is TRBJ1-2; 8 bases are shared with TRBD1. The CDR3 nucleotides are TGTGCCAGCACCCCGACAGGGGCCCTCTATGGCTACACCTTC. Its protein product is CASTPTGALYGYTF.